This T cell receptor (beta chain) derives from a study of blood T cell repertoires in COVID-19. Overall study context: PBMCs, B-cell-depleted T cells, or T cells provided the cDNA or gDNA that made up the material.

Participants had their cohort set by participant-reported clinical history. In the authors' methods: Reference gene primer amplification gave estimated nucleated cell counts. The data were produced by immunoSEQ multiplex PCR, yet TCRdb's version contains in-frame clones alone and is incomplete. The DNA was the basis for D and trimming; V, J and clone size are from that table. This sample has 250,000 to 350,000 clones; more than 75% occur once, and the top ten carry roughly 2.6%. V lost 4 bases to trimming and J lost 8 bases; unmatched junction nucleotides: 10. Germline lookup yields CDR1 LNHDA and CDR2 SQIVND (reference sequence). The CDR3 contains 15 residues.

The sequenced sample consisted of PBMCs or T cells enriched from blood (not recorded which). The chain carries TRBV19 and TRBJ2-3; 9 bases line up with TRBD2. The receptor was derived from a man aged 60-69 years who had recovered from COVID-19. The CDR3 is CASSNPGGGAVTQYF. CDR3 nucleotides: TGTGCCAGTAGTAATCCAGGCGGGGGGGCGGTTACGCAGTATTTT.